This TCR beta chain was captured by sequencing in a study of control samples from healthy donors and cancer patients. TCRdb's copy holds only in-frame clones and misses some; the assay was immunoSEQ multiplex PCR. Found here are approximately 100,000 clones, around 88% of them singletons; the top ten hold about 18%. Trimming removed 6 bases at V and 5 bases at J, with 28 bases between. The germline V gene encodes CDR1 LNHDA and CDR2 SQIVND (reference sequence). This CDR3 spans 18 amino acids. The source of this sequence is a man in his 60s with lung cancer. The chain recombines TRBV19 with TRBJ2-5; no firm D call. The source material was PBMCs. CDR3 in amino acids: CASSSVSAPVLGYETQYF. CDR3 DNA sequence: TGTGCCAGTAGCAGCGTCTCGGCCCCCGTACTCGGGTACGAGACCCAGTACTTC.